This is a list of T cell receptor beta chains from one sample in a study of graft-versus-host responses after intestinal transplantation. Measured with immunoSEQ multiplex PCR; TCRdb has only the in-frame clones, and not every one. The sample contains some 100,000 clones, just under 95% of which appear only once. Which antigens these TCRs recognize remains unknown. This specimen consisted of unstimulated CD8+ T cells sorted from spleen or lymph node cells, obtained before transplant. The receptors originated from a human donor who was the organ donor for an intestinal transplant. The CDR3 runs from the conserved cysteine through the conserved F or W.

V,J,CDR3
TRBV28,TRBJ1-4,CASSFLAVFGTGVEKLFF
TRBV11-2,TRBJ1-1,CASSLGGKGAFF
TRBV4-1,TRBJ1-4,CASSQHWTGHEKLFF
TRBV19,TRBJ2-3,CASNFRDTQYF
TRBV5-1,TRBJ1-5,CASSLTGNTNQPQHF
TRBV12-5,TRBJ2-1,CASGAAVGDWAHNEQFF
TRBV28,TRBJ1-2,CASSFPGDYGYTF
TRBV5-1,TRBJ2-1,CASSSRDSPYNEQFF
TRBV5-4,TRBJ1-2,CASQGGSNYGYTF
TRBV27,TRBJ2-1,CASRWGVGYNEQFF
TRBV28,TRBJ1-2,CASSFRSYPRLIYGYTF
TRBV5-1,TRBJ2-7,CASSPQGSREQYF
TRBV5-1,TRBJ2-7,CASTSGGADEQYF
TRBV19,TRBJ2-1,CASSMSADYNEQFF
TRBV5-1,TRBJ2-7,CASSSGAYEQYF
TRBV18,TRBJ1-6,CASSDTGGQPNSPLHF
TRBV7-8,TRBJ1-1,CASSRSRQGAKKGTEAFF
TRBV7-9,TRBJ1-3,CASSPQYRAGNTIYF
TRBV30,TRBJ2-7,CAWSTLGLAGGGEQYF
TRBV29-1,TRBJ2-7,CSVEDHRTGNGYEQYF
TRBV28,TRBJ2-7,CASSLHGTGAAYEQYF
TRBV2,TRBJ1-2,CASSEPGQGYGYTF
TRBV2,TRBJ2-7,CAILIDSSYEQYF
TRBV7-6,TRBJ2-3,CASSLAVTGTDTQYF
TRBV6-1,TRBJ2-7,CASSEINGSYEQYF
TRBV28,TRBJ2-3,CASSSTIPGLAGVGDTQYF
TRBV25-1,TRBJ2-3,CASSRATDTQYF
TRBV7-8,TRBJ2-7,CASSLSQGEGYEQYF
TRBV6-5,TRBJ2-2,CASSPGTSSPGELFF
TRBV5-4,TRBJ2-6,CASSGNRESYSGANVLTF
TRBV5-1,TRBJ1-1,CASSFGRRGNTEAFF